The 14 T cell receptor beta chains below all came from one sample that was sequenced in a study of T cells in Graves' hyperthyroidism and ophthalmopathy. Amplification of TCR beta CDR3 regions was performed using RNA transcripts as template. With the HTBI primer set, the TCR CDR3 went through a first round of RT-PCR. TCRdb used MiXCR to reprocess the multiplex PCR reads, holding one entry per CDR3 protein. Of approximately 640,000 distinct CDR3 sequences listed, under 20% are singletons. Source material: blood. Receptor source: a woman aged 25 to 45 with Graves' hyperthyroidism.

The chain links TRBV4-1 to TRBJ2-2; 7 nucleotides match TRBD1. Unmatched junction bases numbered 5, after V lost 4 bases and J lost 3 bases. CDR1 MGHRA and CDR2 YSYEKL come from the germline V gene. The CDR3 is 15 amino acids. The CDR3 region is CASSPFDRDTGELFF. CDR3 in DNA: TGCGCCAGCAGCCCCTTCGACAGGGACACCGGGGAGCTGTTTTTT.

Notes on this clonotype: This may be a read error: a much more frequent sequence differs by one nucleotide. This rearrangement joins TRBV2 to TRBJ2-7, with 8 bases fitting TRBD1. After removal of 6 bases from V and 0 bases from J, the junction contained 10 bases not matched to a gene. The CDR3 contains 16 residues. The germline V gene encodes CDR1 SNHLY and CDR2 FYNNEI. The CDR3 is CASRDPRTGISYEQYF. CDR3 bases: TGTGCCAGCAGGGACCCTCGGACAGGGATCTCCTACGAGCAGTACTTC.

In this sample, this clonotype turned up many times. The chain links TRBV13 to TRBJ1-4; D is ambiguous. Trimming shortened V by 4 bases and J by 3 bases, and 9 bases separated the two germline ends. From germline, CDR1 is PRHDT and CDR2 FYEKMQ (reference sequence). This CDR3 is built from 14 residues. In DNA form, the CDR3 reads TGTGCCAGCAGCTGGAAGGGTTCTAATGAAAAACTGTTTTTT. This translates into CASSWKGSNEKLFF.

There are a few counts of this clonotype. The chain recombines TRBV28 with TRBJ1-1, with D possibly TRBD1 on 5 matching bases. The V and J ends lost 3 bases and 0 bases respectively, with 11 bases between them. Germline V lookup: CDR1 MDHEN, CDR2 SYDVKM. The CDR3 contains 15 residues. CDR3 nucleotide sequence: TGTGCCAGCAGTTTGGAGGGACTCATGAACACTGAAGCTTTCTTT. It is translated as CASSLEGLMNTEAFF.

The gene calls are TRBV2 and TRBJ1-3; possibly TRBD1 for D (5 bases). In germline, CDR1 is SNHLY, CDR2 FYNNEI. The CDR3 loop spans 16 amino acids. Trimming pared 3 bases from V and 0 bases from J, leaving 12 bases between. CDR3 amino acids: CASSERTLGSGNTIYF. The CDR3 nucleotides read TGTGCCAGCAGTGAGAGGACACTCGGCTCTGGAAACACCATATATTTT.

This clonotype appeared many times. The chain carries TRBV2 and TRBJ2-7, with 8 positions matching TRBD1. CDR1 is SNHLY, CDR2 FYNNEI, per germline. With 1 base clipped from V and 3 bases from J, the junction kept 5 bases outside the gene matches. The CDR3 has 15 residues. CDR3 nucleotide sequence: TGTGCCAGCAGTGAAGGCGGCAGGGGGCTCTACGAGCAGTACTTC. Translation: CASSEGGRGLYEQYF.

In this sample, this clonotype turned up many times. The CDR3 loop is CASTLVGLLYNEQFF. CDR3 nucleotides: TGTGCCAGCACCCTGGTGGGACTCCTCTACAATGAGCAGTTCTTC. The chain carries TRBV2 and TRBJ2-1, with D tentatively TRBD2 (6 bases). Trimming left V 7 bases short and J 3 bases short, with 16 bases between. The CDR3 contains 15 residues. Germline V gene sequence: CDR1 SNHLY, CDR2 FYNNEI. Full variable domain (outside the CDR3, taken from reference TRBV2 and TRBJ2-1): EPEVTQTPSHQVTQMGQEVILRCVPISNHLYFYWYRQILGQKVEFLVSFYNNEISEKSEIFDDQFSVERPDGSNFTLKIRSTKLEDSAMYFCASTLVGLLYNEQFFGPGTRLTVL.

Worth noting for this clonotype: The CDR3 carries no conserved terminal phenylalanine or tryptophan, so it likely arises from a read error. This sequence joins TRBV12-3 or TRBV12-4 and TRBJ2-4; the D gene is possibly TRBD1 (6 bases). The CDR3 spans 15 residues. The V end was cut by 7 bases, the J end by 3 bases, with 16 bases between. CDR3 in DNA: TGTGCCAGCACCCGAGCAGGGGATAGCAAAAACATTCAGTACTCC. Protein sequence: CASTRAGDSKNIQYS.

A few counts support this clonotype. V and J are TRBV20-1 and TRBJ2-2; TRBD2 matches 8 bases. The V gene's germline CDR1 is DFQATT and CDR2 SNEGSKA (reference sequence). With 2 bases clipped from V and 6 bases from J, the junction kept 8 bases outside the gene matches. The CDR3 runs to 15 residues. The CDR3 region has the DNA TGCAGTGCTAGATCGGGACTAGAGTTGTCCGGGGAGCTGTTTTTT. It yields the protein CSARSGLELSGELFF.

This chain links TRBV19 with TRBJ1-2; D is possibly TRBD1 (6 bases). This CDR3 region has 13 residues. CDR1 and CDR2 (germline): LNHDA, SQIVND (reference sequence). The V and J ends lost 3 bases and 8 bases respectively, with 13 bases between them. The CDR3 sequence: CASSITGGQGYTF. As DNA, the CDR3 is TGTGCCAGTAGTATTACTGGGGGCCAAGGCTACACCTTC.

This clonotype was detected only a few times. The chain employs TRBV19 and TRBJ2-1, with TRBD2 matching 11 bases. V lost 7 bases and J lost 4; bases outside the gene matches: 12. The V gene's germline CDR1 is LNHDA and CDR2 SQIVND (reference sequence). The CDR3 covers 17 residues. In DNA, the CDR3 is TGTGCCAGTAACCTAGCGGGAGGCGCCGGGGAATACAATGAGCAGTTCTTC. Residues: CASNLAGGAGEYNEQFF. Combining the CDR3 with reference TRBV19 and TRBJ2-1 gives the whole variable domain DGGITQSPKYLFRKEGQNVTLSCEQNLNHDAMYWYRQDPGQGLRLIYYSQIVNDFQKGDIAEGYSVSREKKESFPLTVTSAQKNPTAFYLCASNLAGGAGEYNEQFFGPGTRLTVL.

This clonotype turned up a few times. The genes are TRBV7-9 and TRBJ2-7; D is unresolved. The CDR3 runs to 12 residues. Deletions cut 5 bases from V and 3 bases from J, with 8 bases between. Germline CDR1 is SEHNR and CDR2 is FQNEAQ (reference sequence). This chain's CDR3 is CASSAWGYEQYF. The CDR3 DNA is TGTGCCAGCAGCGCCTGGGGCTACGAGCAGTACTTC.

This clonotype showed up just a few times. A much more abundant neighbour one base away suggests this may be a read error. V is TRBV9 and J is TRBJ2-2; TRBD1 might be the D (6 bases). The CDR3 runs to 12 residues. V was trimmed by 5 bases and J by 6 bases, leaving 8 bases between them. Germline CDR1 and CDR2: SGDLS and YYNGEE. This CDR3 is CASRSGAGELFF. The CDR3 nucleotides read TGTGCCAGCAGGTCAGGGGCCGGGGAGCTGTTTTTT.

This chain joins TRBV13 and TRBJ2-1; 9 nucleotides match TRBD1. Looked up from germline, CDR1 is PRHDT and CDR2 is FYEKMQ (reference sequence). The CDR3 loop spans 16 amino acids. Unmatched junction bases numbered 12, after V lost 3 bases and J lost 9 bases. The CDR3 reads CASSFRWDRESTEQFF. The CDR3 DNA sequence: TGTGCCAGCAGCTTCAGGTGGGACAGGGAGTCTACTGAGCAGTTCTTC.